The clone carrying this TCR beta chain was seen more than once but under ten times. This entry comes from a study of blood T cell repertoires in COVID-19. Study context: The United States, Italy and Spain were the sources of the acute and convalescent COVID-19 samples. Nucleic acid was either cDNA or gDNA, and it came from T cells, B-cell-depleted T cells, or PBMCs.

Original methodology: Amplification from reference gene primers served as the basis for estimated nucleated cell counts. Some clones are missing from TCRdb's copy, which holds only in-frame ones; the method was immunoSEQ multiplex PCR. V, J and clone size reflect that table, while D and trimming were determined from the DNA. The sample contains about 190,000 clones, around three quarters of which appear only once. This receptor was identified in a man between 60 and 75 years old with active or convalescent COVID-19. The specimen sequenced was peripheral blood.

This CDR3 reads CASTRGTGRNQPQHF. DNA of the CDR3: TGTGCCAGCACCCGAGGGACAGGCCGCAATCAGCCCCAGCATTTT. The genes are TRBV7-8 and TRBJ1-5; 8 nucleotides line up with TRBD1. Germline V gives CDR1 SGHVS, CDR2 FQNEAQ. With V trimmed by 7 bases and J by 2 bases, 7 bases remained unmatched. The CDR3 is 15 amino acids.